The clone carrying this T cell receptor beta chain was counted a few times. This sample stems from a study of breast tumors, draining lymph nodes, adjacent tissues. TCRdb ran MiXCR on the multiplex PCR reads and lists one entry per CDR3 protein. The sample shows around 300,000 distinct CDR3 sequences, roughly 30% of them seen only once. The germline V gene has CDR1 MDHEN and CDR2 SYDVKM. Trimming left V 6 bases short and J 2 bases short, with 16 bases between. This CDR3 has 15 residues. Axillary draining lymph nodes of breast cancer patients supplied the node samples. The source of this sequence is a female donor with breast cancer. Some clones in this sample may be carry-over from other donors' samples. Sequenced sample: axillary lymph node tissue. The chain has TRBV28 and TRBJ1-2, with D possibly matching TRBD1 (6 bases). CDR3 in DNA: TGTGCCAGCAGCATTTCGACAGGCACGAACTATGGCTACACCTTC. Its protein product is CASSISTGTNYGYTF.